The rows below give T cell receptor beta chains drawn from one sample of a study of blood T cell repertoires in COVID-19. This table comes from immunoSEQ multiplex PCR, and its TCRdb copy is limited to in-frame clones, with some not included. Of more than 300,000 clones listed, 70% to 90% are singletons. Sequencing used PBMCs or T cells enriched from blood (not recorded which). The receptors derive from a woman aged 30 to 39 who had recovered from COVID-19. Both conserved end residues are part of each CDR3. D genes are given only for firm matches. Clone sizes are given selectively: once, few, many, or a class where the clone is expanded.

J gene	V gene	clone size	D gene	CDR3 protein	CDR3 DNA
TRBJ1-4	TRBV5-1	.	TRBD1	CASSLEAGDRGEKLFF	TGCGCCAGCAGCTTGGAGGCCGGGGACAGGGGTGAAAAACTGTTTTTT
TRBJ2-1	TRBV6-5	.	TRBD1	CASRRQGSFF	TGTGCCAGCAGGAGACAGGGTTCGTTCTTC
TRBJ1-5	TRBV7-9	.	.	CASSLATSPTQPQHF	TGTGCCAGCAGCTTAGCTACGTCCCCGACACAGCCCCAGCATTTT
TRBJ2-7	TRBV7-9	.	TRBD1	CASSVRGQGTEQYF	TGTGCCAGCAGCGTTAGGGGACAGGGGACCGAGCAGTACTTC
TRBJ1-6	TRBV5-1	.	TRBD1	CASSGTGRNSYNSPLHF	TGCGCCAGCAGCGGGACAGGACGAAACTCCTATAATTCACCCCTCCACTTT
TRBJ2-5	TRBV2	few	.	CASSGTGQETQYF	TGTGCCAGCAGTGGAACGGGCCAAGAGACCCAGTACTTC
TRBJ1-2	TRBV5-5	.	.	CASSLQGLGYTF	TGTGCCAGCAGCTTGCAGGGACTTGGCTACACCTTC
TRBJ2-2	TRBV5-1	.	TRBD2	CASRRLTSGGAGELFF	TGCGCCAGCAGGCGTCTTACTAGCGGGGGGGCCGGGGAGCTGTTTTTT
TRBJ1-5	TRBV7-2	.	TRBD1	CASSSRQGNQPQHF	TGTGCCAGCAGCTCTCGACAGGGGAATCAGCCCCAGCATTTT
TRBJ1-2	TRBV6-2/TRBV6-3	.	TRBD1	CASSSTDRGVYGYTF	TGTGCCAGCAGTTCAACCGACAGGGGAGTCTATGGCTACACCTTC
TRBJ1-5	TRBV10-3	once	.	CAISDRGDGNQPQHF	TGTGCCATCAGTGACAGGGGCGATGGCAATCAGCCCCAGCATTTT
TRBJ1-1	TRBV5-1	few	.	CASSARVSTEAFF	TGCGCCAGCAGCGCCAGGGTTAGTACTGAAGCTTTCTTT
TRBJ2-5	TRBV7-2	.	.	CASSRKPIAPTGSHETQYF	TGTGCCAGCAGCCGGAAGCCTATCGCCCCAACAGGGTCTCACGAGACCCAGTACTTC
TRBJ1-2	TRBV25-1	.	.	CASQAHYIGYTF	TGTGCCAGCCAAGCCCACTACATCGGCTACACCTTC
TRBJ2-7	TRBV3-1/TRBV3-2	.	.	CASSQATYEQYF	TGTGCCAGCAGCCAAGCAACCTACGAGCAGTACTTC
TRBJ1-2	TRBV6-5	.	.	CASSYSGGGGYTF	TGTGCCAGCAGTTACTCCGGGGGTGGAGGCTACACCTTC
TRBJ1-6	TRBV27	.	TRBD1	CASRRQGNNSPLHF	TGTGCCAGCAGGCGACAGGGAAATAATTCACCCCTCCACTTT
TRBJ1-6	TRBV7-3	.	.	CASSPRAGNSPLHF	TGTGCCAGCAGCCCACGGGCGGGAAATTCACCCCTCCACTTT
TRBJ1-1	TRBV18	.	.	CASSPGQDTEAFF	TGTGCCAGCTCACCAGGGCAGGACACTGAAGCTTTCTTT
TRBJ2-7	TRBV7-9	.	.	CASSLAGGDIYEQYF	TGTGCCAGCAGCTTAGCGGGAGGGGACATCTACGAGCAGTACTTC
TRBJ2-7	TRBV12-3/TRBV12-4	.	TRBD2	CASSLLGGNEQYF	TGTGCCAGCAGTTTGTTGGGGGGGAACGAGCAGTACTTC
TRBJ2-5	TRBV6-5	.	TRBD1	CASSWASAGGETQYF	TGTGCCAGCAGCTGGGCCTCGGCAGGGGGAGAGACCCAGTACTTC
TRBJ2-1	TRBV27	.	TRBD2	CASSSQLATSSSYNEQFF	TGTGCCAGCAGTTCTCAACTAGCGACCTCGAGCTCCTACAATGAGCAGTTCTTC
TRBJ1-6	TRBV3-1/TRBV3-2	.	.	CASSWNLQGKGSPLHF	TGTGCCAGCAGCTGGAATTTACAGGGAAAAGGTTCACCCCTCCACTTT
TRBJ1-2	TRBV7-6	.	TRBD1	CASSPGQGMSYGYTF	TGTGCCAGCAGTCCGGGACAGGGCATGTCCTATGGCTACACCTTC
TRBJ2-7	TRBV6-5	.	.	CASSYVAGRPYEQYF	TGTGCCAGCAGTTACGTTGCGGGCCGCCCGTACGAGCAGTACTTC
TRBJ2-1	TRBV5-1	.	.	CASSLLDSSYNEQFF	TGCGCCAGCAGCTTGTTGGACAGCTCCTACAATGAGCAGTTCTTC
TRBJ1-1	TRBV5-5	.	TRBD1	CASSSTGGEANTEAFF	TGTGCCAGCAGCTCAACAGGGGGCGAAGCGAACACTGAAGCTTTCTTT
TRBJ1-5	TRBV27	.	.	CASRIQRYSNQPQHF	TGTGCCAGCAGGATACAGAGATATAGCAATCAGCCCCAGCATTTT
TRBJ2-7	TRBV4-1	.	TRBD1	CASSQDRGQTYEQYF	TGCGCCAGCAGCCAAGATCGGGGACAGACCTACGAGCAGTACTTC
TRBJ1-2	TRBV20-1	.	TRBD1	CSASHSGQGFGYTF	TGCAGTGCTAGTCATTCCGGACAGGGCTTTGGCTACACCTTC
TRBJ2-1	TRBV3-1/TRBV3-2	.	TRBD2	CASSLLAGGNNEQFF	TGTGCCAGCAGCCTACTAGCGGGGGGCAACAATGAGCAGTTCTTC
TRBJ1-6	TRBV9	.	TRBD1	CASSVDRGPNSPLHF	TGTGCCAGCAGCGTCGACAGGGGTCCGAATTCACCCCTCCACTTT
TRBJ1-3	TRBV12-5	.	.	CASGLHRVSGNTIYF	TGTGCTAGTGGCCTCCACAGGGTTTCTGGAAACACCATATATTTT
TRBJ2-5	TRBV10-3	once	TRBD1	CAISETLTGAQETQYF	TGTGCCATCAGTGAGACATTAACAGGGGCCCAAGAGACCCAGTACTTC
TRBJ1-2	TRBV5-8	.	.	CASSLETLQGDGYTF	TGTGCCAGCAGCTTGGAAACTTTGCAGGGTGATGGCTACACCTTC
TRBJ1-2	TRBV2	.	.	CASSQQGSNYGYTF	TGTGCCAGCAGTCAACAGGGTTCTAACTATGGCTACACCTTC
TRBJ2-7	TRBV6-5	.	TRBD2	CASRRPGLEGNEQYF	TGTGCCAGCAGACGACCCGGACTAGAAGGGAACGAGCAGTACTTC
TRBJ1-2	TRBV19	.	TRBD1	CASSRDRAGYTF	TGTGCCAGTAGTAGGGACAGGGCTGGCTACACCTTC
TRBJ1-6	TRBV27	.	.	CASSIQGASYNSPLHF	TGTGCCAGCAGCATACAGGGTGCCTCTTATAATTCACCCCTCCACTTT
TRBJ2-3	TRBV11-1	once	TRBD1	CASSTYRDSLTDTQYF	TGTGCCAGCAGCACTTATCGGGACAGCCTAACAGATACGCAGTATTTT
TRBJ1-1	TRBV14	.	.	CASSQFKGGSTEAFF	TGTGCCAGCAGCCAGTTTAAGGGCGGGAGCACTGAAGCTTTCTTT
TRBJ1-2	TRBV30	many	.	CAWSLGGGLEGYTF	TGTGCCTGGAGTCTGGGTGGTGGGCTGGAAGGCTACACCTTC
TRBJ1-5	TRBV7-9	.	.	CASSLDGENQPQHF	TGTGCCAGCAGCTTAGATGGGGAGAATCAGCCCCAGCATTTT
TRBJ1-4	TRBV6-2/TRBV6-3	.	.	CASSHTGNGREKLFF	TGTGCCAGCAGTCACACAGGGAATGGGCGAGAAAAACTGTTTTTT
TRBJ1-4	TRBV19	.	.	CASSIGEVGEKLFF	TGTGCCAGTAGTATAGGGGAGGTCGGGGAAAAACTGTTTTTT
TRBJ2-3	TRBV7-3	.	TRBD1	CASSVDREDTQYF	TGTGCCAGCAGCGTCGACAGGGAGGATACGCAGTATTTT
TRBJ1-2	TRBV30	.	TRBD1	CAWSPTGEGYTF	TGTGCCTGGAGTCCGACAGGGGAGGGCTACACCTTC
TRBJ1-2	TRBV2	.	TRBD1	CASSDQGDYGYTF	TGTGCCAGCAGCGATCAGGGGGACTATGGCTACACCTTC
TRBJ1-2	TRBV5-8	.	.	CASSWGVNGYTF	TGTGCCAGCAGCTGGGGAGTCAATGGCTACACCTTC
TRBJ1-4	TRBV28	.	.	CASRRVSGQGGWELFF	TGTGCCAGCCGGCGCGTTTCTGGGCAGGGAGGATGGGAACTGTTTTTT